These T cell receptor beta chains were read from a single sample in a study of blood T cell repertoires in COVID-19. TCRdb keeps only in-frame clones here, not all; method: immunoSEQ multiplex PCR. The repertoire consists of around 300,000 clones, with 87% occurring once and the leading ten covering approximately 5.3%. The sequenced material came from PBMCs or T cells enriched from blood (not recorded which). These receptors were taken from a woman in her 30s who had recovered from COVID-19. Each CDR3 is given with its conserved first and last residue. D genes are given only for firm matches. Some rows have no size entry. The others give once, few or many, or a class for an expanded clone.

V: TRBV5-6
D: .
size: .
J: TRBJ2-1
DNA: TGTGCCAGCAGCTTTAACCCCACCGGGCAGTTCTTC
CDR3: CASSFNPTGQFF

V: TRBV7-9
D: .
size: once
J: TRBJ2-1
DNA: TGTGCCAGCAGCTTAGCGGGCAGAGCATCCTACAATGAGCAGTTCTTC
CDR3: CASSLAGRASYNEQFF

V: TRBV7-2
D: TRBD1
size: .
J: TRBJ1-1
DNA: TGTGCCAGCAGCCCGCGGGACAGGAACACTGAAGCTTTCTTT
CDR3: CASSPRDRNTEAFF

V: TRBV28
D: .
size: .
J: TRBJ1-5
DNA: TGTGCCAGCAGTTTGACAGGAGGCAATCAGCCCCAGCATTTT
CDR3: CASSLTGGNQPQHF

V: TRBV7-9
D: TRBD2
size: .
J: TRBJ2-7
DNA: TGTGCCAGCAGCCCTGGGGGACTAGCGGGGAACTACGAGCAGTACTTC
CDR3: CASSPGGLAGNYEQYF

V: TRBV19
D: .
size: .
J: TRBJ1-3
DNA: TGTGCCAGTACTGTACAGGCTGGAAACACCATATATTTT
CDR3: CASTVQAGNTIYF

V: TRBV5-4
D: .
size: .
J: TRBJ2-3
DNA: TGTGCCAGCAGCTTGGCGGGGGTAGATACGCAGTATTTT
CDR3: CASSLAGVDTQYF

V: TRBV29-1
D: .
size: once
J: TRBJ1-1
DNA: TGCAGCGTCGCGGGGGGAGGCGACACTGAAGCTTTCTTT
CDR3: CSVAGGGDTEAFF

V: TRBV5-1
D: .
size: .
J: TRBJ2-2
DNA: TGCGCCAGCAGCTTGGAGAATCTAGCGAACACCGGGGAGCTGTTTTTT
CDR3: CASSLENLANTGELFF

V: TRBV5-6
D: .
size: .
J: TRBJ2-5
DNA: TGTGCCAGCAGCTTGGTCGGTGCCCGGACCCAGTACTTC
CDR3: CASSLVGARTQYF

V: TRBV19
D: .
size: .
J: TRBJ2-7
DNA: TGTGCCAGTAGTGACGGGGACACAAGTTCCTACGAGCAGTACTTC
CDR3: CASSDGDTSSYEQYF

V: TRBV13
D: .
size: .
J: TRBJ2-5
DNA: TGTGCCAGCAGCGCGGGCGGGGCCCAGTACTTC
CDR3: CASSAGGAQYF

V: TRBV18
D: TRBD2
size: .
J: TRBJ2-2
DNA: TGTGCCAGCTCACGGACTAGAGGAACCGCGAACACCGGGGAGCTGTTTTTT
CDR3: CASSRTRGTANTGELFF

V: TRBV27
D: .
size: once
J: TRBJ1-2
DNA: TGTGCCAGCAGTTTACTTGGCAGGGGCACCTATGGCTACACCTTC
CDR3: CASSLLGRGTYGYTF

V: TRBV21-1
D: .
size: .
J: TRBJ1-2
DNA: TGTGCCAGCAGCTACGGCCACGGGGACTATGGCTACACCTTC
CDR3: CASSYGHGDYGYTF

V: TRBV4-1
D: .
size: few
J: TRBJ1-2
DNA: TGCGCCAGCAGCCAAGAGGTTTGGGACTTTAACTATGGCTACACCTTC
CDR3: CASSQEVWDFNYGYTF

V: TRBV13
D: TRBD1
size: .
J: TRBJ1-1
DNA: TGTGCCAGCACCGACAGGGGAATGAACACTGAAGCTTTCTTT
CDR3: CASTDRGMNTEAFF

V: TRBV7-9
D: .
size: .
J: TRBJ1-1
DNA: TGTGCCAGCAGCTTGTACGCGGTGAACACTGAAGCTTTCTTT
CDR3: CASSLYAVNTEAFF

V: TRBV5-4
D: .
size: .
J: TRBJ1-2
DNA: TGTGCCAGCAGGTTACCGACAGGAGGCTACACCTTC
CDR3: CASRLPTGGYTF

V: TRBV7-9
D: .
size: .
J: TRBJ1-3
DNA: TGTGCCAGCAGCCGGTCGACTCACTCTGGAAACACCATATATTTT
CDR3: CASSRSTHSGNTIYF

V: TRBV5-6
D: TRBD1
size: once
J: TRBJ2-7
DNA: TGTGCCAGCAGCCCGACAGGGGCCTACGAGCAGTACTTC
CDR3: CASSPTGAYEQYF

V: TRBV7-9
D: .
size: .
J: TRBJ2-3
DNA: TGTGCCAGCAGCTTCCTGACAGGGACTAGCACAGATACGCAGTATTTT
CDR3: CASSFLTGTSTDTQYF

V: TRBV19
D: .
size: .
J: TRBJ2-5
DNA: TGTGCCAGTAGTCCCTCACCGGGACTCATCCAAGAGACCCAGTACTTC
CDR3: CASSPSPGLIQETQYF

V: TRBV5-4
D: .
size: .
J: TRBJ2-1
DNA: TGTGCCAGCAGCGGGGCCAACTACAATGAGCAGTTCTTC
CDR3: CASSGANYNEQFF

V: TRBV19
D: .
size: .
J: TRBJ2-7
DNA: TGTGCCAGTAGTATTCGAACCGAGGGTTACGAGCAGTACTTC
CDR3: CASSIRTEGYEQYF

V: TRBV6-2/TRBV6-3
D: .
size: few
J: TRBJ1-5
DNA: TGTGCCAGCAGTCCCTGGAGTCAGCCCCAGCATTTT
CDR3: CASSPWSQPQHF

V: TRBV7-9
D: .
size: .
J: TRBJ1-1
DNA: TGTGCCAGCAGCTCTATCGGTACAGGATCGGGCACTGAAGCTTTCTTT
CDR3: CASSSIGTGSGTEAFF

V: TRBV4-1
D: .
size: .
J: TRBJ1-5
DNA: TGCGCCAGCAGCCTAGCGACTGGGAGCAATCAGCCCCAGCATTTT
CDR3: CASSLATGSNQPQHF

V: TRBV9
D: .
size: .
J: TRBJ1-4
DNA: TGTGCCAGCAGCCCCTTCGGAGCAACTAATGAAAAACTGTTTTTT
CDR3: CASSPFGATNEKLFF

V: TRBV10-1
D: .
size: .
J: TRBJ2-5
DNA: TGCGCCAGCAGCTCCAGCGCGCCGGGGGAGTTCCAAGAGACCCAGTACTTC
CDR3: CASSSSAPGEFQETQYF

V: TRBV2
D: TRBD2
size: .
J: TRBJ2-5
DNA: TGTGCCATCAGACTAGCGGAGGAGACCCAGTACTTC
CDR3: CAIRLAEETQYF

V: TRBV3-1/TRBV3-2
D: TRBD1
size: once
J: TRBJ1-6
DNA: TGTGCCAGCAGCCGCCCCGCAGGGACAGGGGGGTCACCCCTCCACTTT
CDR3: CASSRPAGTGGSPLHF

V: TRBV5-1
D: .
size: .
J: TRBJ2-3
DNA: TGCGCCAGCACCCTAGGGAGTAACGGGGGCACAGATACGCAGTATTTT
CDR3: CASTLGSNGGTDTQYF

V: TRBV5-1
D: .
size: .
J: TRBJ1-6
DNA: TGCGCCCGCAGCCGGGAGGGGGGGAATTCACCCCTCCACTTT
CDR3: CARSREGGNSPLHF

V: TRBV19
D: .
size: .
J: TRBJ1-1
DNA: TGTGCCAGTAGTATCTCAACGAGCACTGAAGCTTTCTTT
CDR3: CASSISTSTEAFF

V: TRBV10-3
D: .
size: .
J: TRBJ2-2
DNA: TGTGCCATCAAGGACGGGGCGAACACCGGGGAGCTGTTTTTT
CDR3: CAIKDGANTGELFF

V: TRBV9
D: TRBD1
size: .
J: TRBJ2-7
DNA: TGTGCCAGCAGCCCCACCGGGACAGGCTCCCCCGAGCAGTACTTC
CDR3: CASSPTGTGSPEQYF

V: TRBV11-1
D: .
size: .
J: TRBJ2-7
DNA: TGTGCCAGCAGCTTGGGACTCCCACCGGGTGGCTACGAGCAGTACTTC
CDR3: CASSLGLPPGGYEQYF

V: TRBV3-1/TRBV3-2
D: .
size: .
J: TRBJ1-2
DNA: TGTGCCAGCAGCCAAGGGAGATATGGCTACACCTTC
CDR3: CASSQGRYGYTF

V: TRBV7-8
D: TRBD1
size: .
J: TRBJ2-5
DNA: TGTGCCAGCAGGAAACCAGGGACAGCACAAGAGACCCAGTACTTC
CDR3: CASRKPGTAQETQYF

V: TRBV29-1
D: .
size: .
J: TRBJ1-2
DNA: TGCAGCGTTGAAAGTGGACGGGGGAACTATGGCTACACCTTC
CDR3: CSVESGRGNYGYTF

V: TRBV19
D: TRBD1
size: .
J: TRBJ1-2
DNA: TGTGCCAGTAGTATGGGACAGGGTTTCTATGGCTACACCTTC
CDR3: CASSMGQGFYGYTF

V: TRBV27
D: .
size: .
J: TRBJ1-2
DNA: TGTGCCAGCAGCCCCGTCCCTCTCCCTAACTATGGCTACACCTTC
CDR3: CASSPVPLPNYGYTF

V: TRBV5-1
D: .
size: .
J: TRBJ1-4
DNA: TGCGCCAGCAGCTCCACAGGTGCCGTAAATGAAAAACTGTTTTTT
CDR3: CASSSTGAVNEKLFF

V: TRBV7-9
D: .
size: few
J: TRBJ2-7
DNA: TGTGCCAGCAGCTTCATCCCCCACGAGCAGTACTTC
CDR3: CASSFIPHEQYF